This T cell receptor beta chain was profiled in a study of T cell changes during pregnancy in multiple sclerosis. Assay: immunoSEQ multiplex PCR; the TCRdb copy retains only in-frame clones and omits some. There are around 47,000 clones in the sample; approximately 96% occur only once, and about 0.92% lies in the top ten. This CDR3 spans 17 amino acids. From germline, CDR1 is SGHTA and CDR2 FQGNSA. With 3 bases removed from V and 0 bases from J, the gap between germline ends came to 15 bases. The genes are TRBV7-2 and TRBJ1-5; TRBD1 might be the D (5 bases). This sample comprised peripheral blood, obtained in the second trimester of pregnancy. The TCR sequence derives from a female donor with multiple sclerosis, enrolled in a pregnancy study. CDR3 residues: CASSLYLGLNSNQPQHF. CDR3 nucleotide sequence: TGTGCCAGCAGCTTGTACCTGGGACTCAATAGCAATCAGCCCCAGCATTTT. Filled out from reference TRBV7-2 and TRBJ1-5, the complete variable domain reads GAGVSQSPSNKVTEKGKDVELRCDPISGHTALYWYRQSLGQGLEFLIYFQGNSAPDKSGLPSDRFSAERTGGSVSTLTIQRTQQEDSAVYLCASSLYLGLNSNQPQHFGDGTRLSIL.